This TCR beta chain was sequenced in a study of T cells in Graves' hyperthyroidism and ophthalmopathy. Trimming pared 5 bases from V and 1 base from J, leaving 17 bases between. CDR1 is SGHTA, CDR2 FQGNSA, per germline. CDR3 length: 16 amino acids. This clonotype was counted many times. TCR beta CDR3 region amplification was performed from RNA transcripts. HTBI primers were employed in a first-round RT-PCR of the TCR CDR3. TCRdb ran MiXCR on the multiplex PCR reads and lists one entry per CDR3 protein. The sample carries approximately 700,000 distinct CDR3 sequences, roughly 17% recorded once. The J gene is TRBJ2-5, the V gene TRBV7-2, with D unclear. Sequenced sample: blood. The receptor was isolated from a man aged 18 to 29 with Graves' hyperthyroidism. This CDR3 is CASSTPPGTRQETQYF. The CDR3 nucleotides are TGTGCCAGCAGCACACCCCCCGGCACCCGCCAAGAGACCCAGTACTTC.